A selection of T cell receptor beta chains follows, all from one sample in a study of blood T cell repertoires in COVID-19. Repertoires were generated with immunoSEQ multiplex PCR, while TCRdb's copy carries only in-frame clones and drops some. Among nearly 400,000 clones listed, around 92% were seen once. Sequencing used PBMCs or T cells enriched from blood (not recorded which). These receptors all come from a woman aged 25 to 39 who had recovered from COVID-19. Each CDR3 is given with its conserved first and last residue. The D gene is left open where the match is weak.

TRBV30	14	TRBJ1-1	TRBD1	CAWRDRVADTEAFF	TGTGCCTGGAGAGACAGGGTGGCGGACACTGAAGCTTTCTTT
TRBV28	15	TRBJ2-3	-	CASSLTAGLTDTQYF	TGTGCCAGCAGTTTAACCGCGGGACTCACAGATACGCAGTATTTT
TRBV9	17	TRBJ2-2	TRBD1	CASSVVSGTGFTGELFF	TGTGCCAGCAGCGTAGTGTCGGGGACAGGGTTCACCGGGGAGCTGTTTTTT
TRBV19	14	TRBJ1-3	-	CATKGHRSGNTIYF	TGTGCCACCAAGGGACATCGCTCTGGAAACACCATATATTTT
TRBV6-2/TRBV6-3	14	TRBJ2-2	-	CASSRDLRTGELFF	TGTGCCAGCAGCCGGGACTTACGGACCGGGGAGCTGTTTTTT
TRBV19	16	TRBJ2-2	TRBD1	CASSIRQGPNTGELFF	TGTGCCAGTAGTATCCGACAGGGGCCGAACACCGGGGAGCTGTTTTTT
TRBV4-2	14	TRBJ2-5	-	CASSQDELQETQYF	TGTGCCAGCAGCCAAGATGAACTCCAAGAGACCCAGTACTTC
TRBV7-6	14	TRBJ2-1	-	CASSSPPRIPEQFF	TGTGCCAGCAGCTCGCCCCCTAGGATCCCTGAGCAGTTCTTC
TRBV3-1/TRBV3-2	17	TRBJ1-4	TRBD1	CASSSRQGASTNEKLFF	TGTGCCAGCAGCTCCCGACAGGGGGCTTCAACTAATGAAAAACTGTTTTTT
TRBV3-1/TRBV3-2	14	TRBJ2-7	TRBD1	CASSKPGQYYEQYF	TGTGCCAGCAGCAAACCGGGACAGTACTACGAGCAGTACTTC